The T cell receptor beta chain described here comes from a study of tissue T cells after allogeneic stem cell transplantation. Study details: Pathologist review favored tissue samples showing histologically apparent lymphocytes. Study-wide points: Within patients, tissue anatomy strongly shaped TCR repertoire composition. Limitations included a small, clinically heterogeneous cohort and limited sampling depth.

TCRdb's copy holds only in-frame clones and misses some; the assay was immunoSEQ multiplex PCR. This table holds about 3,900 clones, just under 75% found once. The J segment lost 5 bases and the V segment lost 4 bases, leaving 8 bases of the junction unmatched. Germline V CDR1 and CDR2: MDHEN, SYDVKM. The CDR3 spans 17 residues. Note on this clone: Antigen unknown.

The source of this sequence is a woman aged 18-49 years with breast cancer. This chain joins TRBV28 and TRBJ2-1; TRBD2 matches 13 bases. This sample comprised left colon tissue, obtained at autopsy. The CDR3 loop reads CASSSMTSGRPNNEQFF. CDR3 DNA: TGTGCCAGCAGTTCAATGACTAGCGGGAGGCCAAACAATGAGCAGTTCTTC.